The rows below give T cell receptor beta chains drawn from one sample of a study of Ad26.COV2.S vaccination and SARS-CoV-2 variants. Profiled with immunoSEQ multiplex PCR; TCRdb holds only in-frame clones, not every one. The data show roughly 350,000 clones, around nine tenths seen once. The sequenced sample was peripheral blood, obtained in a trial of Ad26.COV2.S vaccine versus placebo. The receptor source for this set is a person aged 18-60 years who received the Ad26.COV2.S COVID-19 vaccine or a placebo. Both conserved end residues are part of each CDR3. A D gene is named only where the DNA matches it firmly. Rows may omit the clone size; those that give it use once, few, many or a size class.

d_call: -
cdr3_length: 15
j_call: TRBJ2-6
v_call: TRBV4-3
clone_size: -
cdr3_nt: TGCGCCAGCAGCCTCGGGAGCTCTGGGGCCAACGTCCTGACTTTC
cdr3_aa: CASSLGSSGANVLTF

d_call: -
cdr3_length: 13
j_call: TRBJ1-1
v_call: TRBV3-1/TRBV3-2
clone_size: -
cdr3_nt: TGTGCCAGCTCCCCGACAGGGAACACTGAAGCTTTCTTT
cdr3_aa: CASSPTGNTEAFF

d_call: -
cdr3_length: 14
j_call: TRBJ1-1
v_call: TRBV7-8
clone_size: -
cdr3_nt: TGTGCCAGCAGCTTAGAAGGGACGGCGGATGAAGCTTTCTTT
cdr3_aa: CASSLEGTADEAFF

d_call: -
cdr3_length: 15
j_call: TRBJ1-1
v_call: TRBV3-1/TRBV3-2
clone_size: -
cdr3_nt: TGTGCCAGCAGCCAAGAAGGACAGAGGAACACTGAAGCTTTCTTT
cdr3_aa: CASSQEGQRNTEAFF

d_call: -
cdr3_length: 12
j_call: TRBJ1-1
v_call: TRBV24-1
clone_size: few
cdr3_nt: TGTGCCACCAGTGATTTTGGGGCAGTAGCTTTCTTT
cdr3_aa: CATSDFGAVAFF

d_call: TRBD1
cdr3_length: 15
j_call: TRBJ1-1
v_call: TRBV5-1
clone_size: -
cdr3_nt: TGCGCCAGCAGCTTGGAAGCCCCAGGGGGCACTGAAGCTTTCTTT
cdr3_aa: CASSLEAPGGTEAFF

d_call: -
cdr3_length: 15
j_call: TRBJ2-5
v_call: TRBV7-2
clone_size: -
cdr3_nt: TGTGCCAGCAGCTTCCGACAGGGGAGGGCTGGGACCCAGTACTTC
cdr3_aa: CASSFRQGRAGTQYF

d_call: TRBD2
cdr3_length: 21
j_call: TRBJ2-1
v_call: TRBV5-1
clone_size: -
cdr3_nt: TGCGCCAGCAGCTTGGTGGGCCTCGGGTTGGCGCGGGAGGGCCTTTACAATGAGCAGTTCTTC
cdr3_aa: CASSLVGLGLAREGLYNEQFF

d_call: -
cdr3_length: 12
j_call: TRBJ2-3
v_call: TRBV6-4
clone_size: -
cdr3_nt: TGTGCCAGCAGGGACAACACAGATACGCAGTATTTT
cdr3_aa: CASRDNTDTQYF

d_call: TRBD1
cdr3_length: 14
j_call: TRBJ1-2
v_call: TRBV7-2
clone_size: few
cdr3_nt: TGTGCCAGCAGCTCGGGGACAGGGTCGTATGGCTACACCTTC
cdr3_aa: CASSSGTGSYGYTF

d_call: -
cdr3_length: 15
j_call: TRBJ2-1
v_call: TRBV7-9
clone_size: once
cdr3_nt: TGTGCCAGCAGGTTCGGGGACGTCGGTAAGGATGAGCAGTTCTTC
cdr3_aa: CASRFGDVGKDEQFF

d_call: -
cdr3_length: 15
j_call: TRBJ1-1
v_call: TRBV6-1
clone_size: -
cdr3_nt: TGTGCCAGCAGTGAGGGGACCCCCCAGGTCACTGAAGCTTTCTTT
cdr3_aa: CASSEGTPQVTEAFF

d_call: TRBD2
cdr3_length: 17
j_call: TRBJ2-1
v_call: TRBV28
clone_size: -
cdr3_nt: TGTGCCACCGGTCGTGGGGGACTAGCGGGGCTCACGGATGAGCAGTTCTTC
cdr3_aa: CATGRGGLAGLTDEQFF

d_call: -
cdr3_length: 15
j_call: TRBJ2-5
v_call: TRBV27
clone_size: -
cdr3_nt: TGTGCCAGCGTTCCCCCGTGGGGGCGAGGGGAGACCCAGTACTTC
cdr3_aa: CASVPPWGRGETQYF

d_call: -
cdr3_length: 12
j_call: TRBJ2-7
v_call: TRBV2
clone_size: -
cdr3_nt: TGTGCCAGCAGCCTGGGACTCTACGAGCAGTACTTC
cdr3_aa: CASSLGLYEQYF

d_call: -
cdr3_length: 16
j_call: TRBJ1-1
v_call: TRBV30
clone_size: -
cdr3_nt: TGTGCCTGGAGTGTACTTGGCTCCTCCCGAGGGACTGAAGCTTTCTTT
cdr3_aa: CAWSVLGSSRGTEAFF

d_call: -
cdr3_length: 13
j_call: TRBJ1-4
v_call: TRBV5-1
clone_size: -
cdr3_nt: TGCGCCAGCCGGACGGATCCTAATGAAAAACTGTTTTTT
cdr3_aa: CASRTDPNEKLFF

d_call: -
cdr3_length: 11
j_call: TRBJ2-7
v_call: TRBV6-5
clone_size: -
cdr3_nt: TGTGCCAGCAACCAAGGCTACGAGCAGTACTTC
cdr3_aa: CASNQGYEQYF

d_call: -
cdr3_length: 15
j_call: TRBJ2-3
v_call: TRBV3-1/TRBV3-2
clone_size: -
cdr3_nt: TGTGCCAGCAGCCAGGCCGGGACCAGGGCAGATACGCAGTATTTT
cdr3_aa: CASSQAGTRADTQYF

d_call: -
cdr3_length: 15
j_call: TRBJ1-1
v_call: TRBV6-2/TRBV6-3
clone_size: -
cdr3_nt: TGTGCCAGCAGTTATCCCGGGACAACGAACACTGAAGCTTTCTTT
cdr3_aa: CASSYPGTTNTEAFF

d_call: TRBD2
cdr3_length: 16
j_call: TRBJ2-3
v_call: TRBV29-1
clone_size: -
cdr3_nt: TGCAGCGTCCAAGGCATTACTAGCGGGGCTACAGATACGCAGTATTTT
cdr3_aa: CSVQGITSGATDTQYF

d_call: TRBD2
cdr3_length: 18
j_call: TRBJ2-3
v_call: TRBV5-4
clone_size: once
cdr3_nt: TGTGCCAGCAGCTTGCGAGGACTAGCCGAACCTACCACAGATACGCAGTATTTT
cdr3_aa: CASSLRGLAEPTTDTQYF

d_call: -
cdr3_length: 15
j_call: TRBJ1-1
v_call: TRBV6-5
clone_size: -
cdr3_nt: TGTGCCAGCAGCCGATCAACAGGTTTGAACACTGAAGCTTTCTTT
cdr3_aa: CASSRSTGLNTEAFF

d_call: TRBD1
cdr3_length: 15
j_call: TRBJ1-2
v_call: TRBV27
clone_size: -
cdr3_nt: TGTGCCAGCAAATGGGGACAGGGGGCCGCCTATGGCTACACCTTC
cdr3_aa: CASKWGQGAAYGYTF

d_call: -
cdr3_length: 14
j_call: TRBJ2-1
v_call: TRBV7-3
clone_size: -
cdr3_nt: TGTGCCAGCAGCTGGTCTAGTCCGAACAATGAGCAGTTCTTC
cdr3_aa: CASSWSSPNNEQFF

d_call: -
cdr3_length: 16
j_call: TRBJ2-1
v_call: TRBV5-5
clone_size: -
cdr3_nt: TGTGCCAGCAGCTTAACAGGGATCATGAGCTACAATGAGCAGTTCTTC
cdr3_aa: CASSLTGIMSYNEQFF

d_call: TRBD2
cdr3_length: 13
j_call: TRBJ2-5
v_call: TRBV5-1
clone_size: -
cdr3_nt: TGCGCCAGCAGCCCGACTAGCAGGGAGACCCAGTACTTC
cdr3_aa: CASSPTSRETQYF

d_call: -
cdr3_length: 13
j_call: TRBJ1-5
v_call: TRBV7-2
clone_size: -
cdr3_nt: TGTGCCAGCAGCTTAGCAGGGAAGCAGCCCCAGCATTTT
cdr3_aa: CASSLAGKQPQHF

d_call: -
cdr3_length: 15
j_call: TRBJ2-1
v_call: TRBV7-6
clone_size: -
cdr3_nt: TGTGCCAGCAGCTTCCAAGGGGGAGTGGGCAATGAGCAGTTCTTC
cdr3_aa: CASSFQGGVGNEQFF

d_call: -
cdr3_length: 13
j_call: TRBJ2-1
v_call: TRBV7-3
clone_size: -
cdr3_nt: TGTGCCAGCAGCTTGGGGGGTAGTAATGAGCAGTTCTTC
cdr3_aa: CASSLGGSNEQFF

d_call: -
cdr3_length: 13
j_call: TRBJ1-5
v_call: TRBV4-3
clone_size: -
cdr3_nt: TGCGCCAGCAGCCAAATAGGGGGGGAGCCCCAGCATTTT
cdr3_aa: CASSQIGGEPQHF

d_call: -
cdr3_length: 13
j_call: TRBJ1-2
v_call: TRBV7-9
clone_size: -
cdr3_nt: TGTGCCAGCAGCTTACAGACAGGCGATGGCTACACCTTC
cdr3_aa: CASSLQTGDGYTF

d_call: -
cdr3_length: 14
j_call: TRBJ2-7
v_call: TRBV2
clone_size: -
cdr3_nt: TGTGCCAGCAGTGGCGGCCGAGCGGTGGGGGAGCAGTACTTC
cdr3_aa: CASSGGRAVGEQYF

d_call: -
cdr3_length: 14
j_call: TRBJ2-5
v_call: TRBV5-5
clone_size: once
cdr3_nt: TGTGCCAGCAGCTTGGTTGGGGGCCGCGAGACCCAGTACTTC
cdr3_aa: CASSLVGGRETQYF

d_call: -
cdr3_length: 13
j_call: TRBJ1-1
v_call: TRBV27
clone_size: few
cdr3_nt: TGTGCCAGCAGTTCCAGGGAAGGGGCTGAAGCTTTCTTT
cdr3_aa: CASSSREGAEAFF

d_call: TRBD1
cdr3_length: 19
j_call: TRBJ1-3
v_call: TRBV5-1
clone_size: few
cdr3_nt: TGCGCCAGCAGCCTCGGGACAGGGGGCTCCCTAAGTTCTGGAAACACCATATATTTT
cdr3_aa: CASSLGTGGSLSSGNTIYF